Sequencing of this T cell receptor beta chain was carried out in a study of shared clonotypes between healthy human individuals. Trimming removed 5 bases at V and 6 bases at J, with 14 bases between. The CDR3 loop spans 13 amino acids. CDR1 and CDR2 from the germline V gene are SGHAT and FQNNGV. TCRdb's copy holds only in-frame clones and misses some; the assay was immunoSEQ multiplex PCR. In the table there are around 2.3 million clones, 90% to 97% of which are singletons. V gene TRBV11-2 combines with J gene TRBJ2-7, with a weak D call TRBD2 (5 bases). This receptor was identified in a man in his late teens or twenties in good health. Sequenced sample: naive CD4+ T cells sorted from blood. Subset defined: CD45RA+ positively selected. CDR3 sequence (DNA): TGTGCCAGCAGCCCCCTAGCTCGAGTCGAGCAGTACTTC. This encodes CASSPLARVEQYF. Full variable domain (rest looked up from reference TRBV11-2 and TRBJ2-7): EAGVAQSPRYKIIEKRQSVAFWCNPISGHATLYWYQQILGQGPKLLIQFQNNGVVDDSQLPKDRFSAERLKGVDSTLKIQPAKLEDSAVYLCASSPLARVEQYFGPGTRLTVT.